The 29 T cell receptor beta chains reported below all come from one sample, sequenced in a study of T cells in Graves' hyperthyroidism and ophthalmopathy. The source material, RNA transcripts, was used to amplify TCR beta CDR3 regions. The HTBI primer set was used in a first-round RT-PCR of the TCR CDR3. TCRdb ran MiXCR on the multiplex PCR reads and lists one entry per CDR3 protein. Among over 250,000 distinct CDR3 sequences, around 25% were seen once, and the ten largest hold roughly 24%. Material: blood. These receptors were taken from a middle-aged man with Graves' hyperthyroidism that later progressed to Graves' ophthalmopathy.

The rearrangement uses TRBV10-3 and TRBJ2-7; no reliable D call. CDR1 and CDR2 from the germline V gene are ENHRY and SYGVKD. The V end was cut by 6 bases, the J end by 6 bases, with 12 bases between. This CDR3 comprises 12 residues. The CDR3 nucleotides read TGTGCCATCAGCCAAGGAATGCTCGAGCAGTACTTC. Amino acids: CAISQGMLEQYF.

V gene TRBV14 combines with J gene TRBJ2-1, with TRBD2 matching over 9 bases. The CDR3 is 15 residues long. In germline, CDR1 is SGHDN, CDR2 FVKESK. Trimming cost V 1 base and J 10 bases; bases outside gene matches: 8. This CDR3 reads CASSQARGRAVEQFF. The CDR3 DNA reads TGTGCCAGCAGCCAAGCGCGCGGGAGGGCGGTCGAGCAGTTCTTC.

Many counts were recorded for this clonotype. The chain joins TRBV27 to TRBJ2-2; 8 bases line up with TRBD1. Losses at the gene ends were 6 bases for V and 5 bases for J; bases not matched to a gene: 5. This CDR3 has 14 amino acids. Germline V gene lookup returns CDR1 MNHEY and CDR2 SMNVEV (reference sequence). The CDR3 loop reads CASSPGQVTGELFF. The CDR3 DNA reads TGTGCCAGCAGCCCGGGACAGGTGACCGGGGAGCTGTTTTTT.

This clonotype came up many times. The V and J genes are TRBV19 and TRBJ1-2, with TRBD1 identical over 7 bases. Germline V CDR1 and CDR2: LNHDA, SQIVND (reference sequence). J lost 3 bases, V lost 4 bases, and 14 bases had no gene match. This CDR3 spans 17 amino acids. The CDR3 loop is CASSNRDSSTNYYGYTF. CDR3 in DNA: TGTGCCAGTAGTAACAGGGACAGCTCCACCAATTACTATGGCTACACCTTC.

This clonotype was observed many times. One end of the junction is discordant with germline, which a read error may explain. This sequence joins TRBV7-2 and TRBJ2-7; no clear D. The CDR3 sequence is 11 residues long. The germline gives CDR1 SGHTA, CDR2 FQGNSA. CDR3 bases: TGTGCCAGCAGGTTAGGGCCCGAGCAGTACTTC. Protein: CASRLGPEQYF. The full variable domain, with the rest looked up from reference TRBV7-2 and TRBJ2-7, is GAGVSQSPSNKVTEKGKDVELRCDPISGHTALYWYRQSLGQGLEFLIYFQGNSAPDKSGLPSDRFSAERTGGSVSTLTIQRTQQEDSAVYLCASRLGPEQYFGPGTRLTVT.

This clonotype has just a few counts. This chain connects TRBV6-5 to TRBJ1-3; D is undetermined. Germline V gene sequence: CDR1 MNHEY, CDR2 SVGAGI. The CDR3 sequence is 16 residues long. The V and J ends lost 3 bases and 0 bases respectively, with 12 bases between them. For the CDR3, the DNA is TGTGCCAGCAGTTATGAACCGGCGAGCTCTGGAAACACCATATATTTT. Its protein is CASSYEPASSGNTIYF.

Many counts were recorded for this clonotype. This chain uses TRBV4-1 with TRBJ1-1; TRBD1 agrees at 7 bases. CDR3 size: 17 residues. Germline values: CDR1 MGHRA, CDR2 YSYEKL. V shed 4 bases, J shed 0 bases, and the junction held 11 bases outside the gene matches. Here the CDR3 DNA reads TGCGCCAGCAGCCCCCCAGGGGGGATTGGGGTGAACACTGAAGCTTTCTTT. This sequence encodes CASSPPGGIGVNTEAFF.

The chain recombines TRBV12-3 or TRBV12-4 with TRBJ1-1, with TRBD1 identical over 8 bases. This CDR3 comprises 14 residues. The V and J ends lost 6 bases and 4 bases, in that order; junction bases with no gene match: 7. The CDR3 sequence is CASSPTTGATEAFF. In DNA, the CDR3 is TGTGCCAGCAGCCCCACGACAGGGGCCACTGAAGCTTTCTTT.

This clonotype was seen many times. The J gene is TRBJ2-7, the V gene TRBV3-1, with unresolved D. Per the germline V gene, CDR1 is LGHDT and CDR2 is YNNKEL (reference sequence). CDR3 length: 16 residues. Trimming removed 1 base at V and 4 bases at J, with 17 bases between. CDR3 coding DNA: TGTGCCAGCAGCCAAGTAGTGGACGTCGTAGCTTACGAGCAGTACTTC. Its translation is CASSQVVDVVAYEQYF.

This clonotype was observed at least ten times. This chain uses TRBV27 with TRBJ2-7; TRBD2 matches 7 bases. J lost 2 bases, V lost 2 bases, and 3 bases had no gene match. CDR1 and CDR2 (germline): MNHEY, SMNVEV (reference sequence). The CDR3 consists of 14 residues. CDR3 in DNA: TGTGCCAGCAGTTTAGCGGGGACTACCTACGAGCAGTACTTC. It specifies CASSLAGTTYEQYF.

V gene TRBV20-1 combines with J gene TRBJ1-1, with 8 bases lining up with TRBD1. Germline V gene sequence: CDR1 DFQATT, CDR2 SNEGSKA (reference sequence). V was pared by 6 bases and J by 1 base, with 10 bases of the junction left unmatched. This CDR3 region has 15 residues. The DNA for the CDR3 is TGCAGTGCGCCGAGCCCGACAGGGGAGAACACTGAAGCTTTCTTT. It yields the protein CSAPSPTGENTEAFF.

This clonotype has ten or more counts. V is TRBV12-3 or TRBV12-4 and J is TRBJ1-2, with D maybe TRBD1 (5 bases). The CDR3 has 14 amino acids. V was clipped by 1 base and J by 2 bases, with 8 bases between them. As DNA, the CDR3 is TGTGCCAGCAGTTTAGGGGACCTAAACTATGGCTACACCTTC. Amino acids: CASSLGDLNYGYTF.

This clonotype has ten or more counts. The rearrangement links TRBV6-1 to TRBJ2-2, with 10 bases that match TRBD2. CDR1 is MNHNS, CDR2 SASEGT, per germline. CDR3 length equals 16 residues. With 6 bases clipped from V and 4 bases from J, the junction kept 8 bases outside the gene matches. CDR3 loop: CASRVTSGRATGELFF. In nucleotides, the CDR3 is TGTGCCAGCAGGGTAACGAGCGGGAGGGCCACCGGGGAGCTGTTTTTT.

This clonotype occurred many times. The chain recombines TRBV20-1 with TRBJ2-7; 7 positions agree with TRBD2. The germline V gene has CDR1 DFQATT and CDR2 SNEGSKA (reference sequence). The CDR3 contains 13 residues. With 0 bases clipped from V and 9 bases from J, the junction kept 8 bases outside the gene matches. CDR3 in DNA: TGCAGTGCTAGAGATCACCGTTGGGGGGGGCAGTACTTC. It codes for CSARDHRWGGQYF.

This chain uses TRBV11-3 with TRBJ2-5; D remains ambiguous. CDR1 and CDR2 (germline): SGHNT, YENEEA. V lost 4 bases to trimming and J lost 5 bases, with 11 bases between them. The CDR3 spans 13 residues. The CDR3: CASSYSRVETQYF. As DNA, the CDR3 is TGTGCCAGCAGCTATAGTCGGGTGGAGACCCAGTACTTC.

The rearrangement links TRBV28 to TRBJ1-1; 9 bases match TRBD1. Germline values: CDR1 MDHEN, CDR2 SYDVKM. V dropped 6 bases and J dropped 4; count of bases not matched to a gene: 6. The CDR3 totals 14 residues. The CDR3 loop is CASREAGQGTEAFF. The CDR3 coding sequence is TGTGCCAGCAGAGAGGCGGGACAGGGCACTGAAGCTTTCTTT.

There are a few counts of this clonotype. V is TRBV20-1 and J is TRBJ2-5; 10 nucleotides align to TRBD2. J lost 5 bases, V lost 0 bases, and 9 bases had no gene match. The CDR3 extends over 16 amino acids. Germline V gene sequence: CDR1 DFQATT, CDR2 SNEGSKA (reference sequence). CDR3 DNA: TGCAGTGCTAGAGATGCGAGCGGGAGGGCCCGGGAGACCCAGTACTTC. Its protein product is CSARDASGRARETQYF.

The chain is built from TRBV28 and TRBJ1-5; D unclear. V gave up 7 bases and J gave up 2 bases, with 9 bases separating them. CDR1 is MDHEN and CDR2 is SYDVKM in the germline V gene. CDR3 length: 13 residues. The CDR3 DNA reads TGTGCCAGCAAGTGGACGGGCAATCAGCCCCAGCATTTT. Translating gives CASKWTGNQPQHF. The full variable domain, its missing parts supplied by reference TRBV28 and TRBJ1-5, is DVKVTQSSRYLVKRTGEKVFLECVQDMDHENMFWYRQDPGLGLRLIYFSYDVKMKEKGDIPEGYSVSREKKERFSLILESASTNQTSMYLCASKWTGNQPQHFGDGTRLSIL.

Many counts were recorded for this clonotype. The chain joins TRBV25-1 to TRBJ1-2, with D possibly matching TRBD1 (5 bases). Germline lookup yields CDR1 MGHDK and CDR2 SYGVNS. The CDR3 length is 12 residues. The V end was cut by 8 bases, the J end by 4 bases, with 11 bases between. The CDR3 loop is CASVGQGYGYTF. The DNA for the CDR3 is TGTGCCAGCGTGGGGCAGGGCTATGGCTACACCTTC.

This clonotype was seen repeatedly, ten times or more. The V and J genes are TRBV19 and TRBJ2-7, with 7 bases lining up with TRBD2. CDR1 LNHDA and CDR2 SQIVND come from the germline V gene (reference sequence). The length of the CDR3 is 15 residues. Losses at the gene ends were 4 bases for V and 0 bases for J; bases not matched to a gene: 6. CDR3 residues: CASSTKERGSYEQYF. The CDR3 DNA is TGTGCCAGTAGTACCAAAGAGCGGGGCTCCTACGAGCAGTACTTC.

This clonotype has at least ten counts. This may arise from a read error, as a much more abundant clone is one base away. Here the CDR3 reads CASGDYEQYF. The CDR3 nucleotides read TGTGCCAGCGGAGACTACGAGCAGTACTTC. This sequence joins TRBV6-1 and TRBJ2-7; the D is unclear. The CDR3 sequence is 10 residues long. Deletions cut 8 bases from V and 3 bases from J, with 5 bases between. From germline, CDR1 is MNHNS and CDR2 SASEGT.

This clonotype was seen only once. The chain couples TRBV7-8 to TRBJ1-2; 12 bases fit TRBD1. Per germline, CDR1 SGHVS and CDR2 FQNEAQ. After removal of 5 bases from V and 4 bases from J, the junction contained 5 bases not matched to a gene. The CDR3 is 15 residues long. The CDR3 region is CASSPGTGGVYGYTF. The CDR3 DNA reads TGTGCCAGCAGCCCGGGGACAGGGGGCGTCTATGGCTACACCTTC. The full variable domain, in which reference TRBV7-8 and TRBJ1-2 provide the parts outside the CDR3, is GAGVSQSPRYKVAKRGQDVALRCDPISGHVSLFWYQQALGQGPEFLTYFQNEAQLDKSGLPSDRFFAERPEGSVSTLKIQRTQQEDSAVYLCASSPGTGGVYGYTFGSGTRLTVV.

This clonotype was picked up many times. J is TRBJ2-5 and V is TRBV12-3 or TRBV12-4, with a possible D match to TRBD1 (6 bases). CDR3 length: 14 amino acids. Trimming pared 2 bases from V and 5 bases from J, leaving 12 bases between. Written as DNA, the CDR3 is TGTGCCAGCAGTTTATTGGGGGCTGGGGAGACCCAGTACTTC. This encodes CASSLLGAGETQYF.

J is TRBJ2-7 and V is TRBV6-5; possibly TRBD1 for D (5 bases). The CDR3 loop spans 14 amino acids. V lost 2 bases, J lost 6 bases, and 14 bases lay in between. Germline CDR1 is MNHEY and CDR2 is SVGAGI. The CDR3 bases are TGTGCCAGCAGTTACGTGACAGCCTCAGGCGAGCAGTACTTC. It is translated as CASSYVTASGEQYF.

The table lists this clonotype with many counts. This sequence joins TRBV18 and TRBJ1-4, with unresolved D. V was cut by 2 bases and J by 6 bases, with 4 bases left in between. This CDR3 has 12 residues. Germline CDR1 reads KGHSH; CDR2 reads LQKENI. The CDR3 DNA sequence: TGTGCCAGCTCACCATCTTATGAAAAACTGTTTTTT. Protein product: CASSPSYEKLFF.

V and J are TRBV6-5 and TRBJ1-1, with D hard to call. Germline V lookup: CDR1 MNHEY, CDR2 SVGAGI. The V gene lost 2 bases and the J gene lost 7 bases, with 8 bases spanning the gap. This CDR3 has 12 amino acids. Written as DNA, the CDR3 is TGTGCCAGCAGTTACGATAGGAGTGAAGCTTTCTTT. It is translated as CASSYDRSEAFF.

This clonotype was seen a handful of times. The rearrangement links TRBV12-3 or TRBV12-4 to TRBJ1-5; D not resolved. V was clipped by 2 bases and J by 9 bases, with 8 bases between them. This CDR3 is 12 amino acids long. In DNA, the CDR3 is TGTGCCAGCAGTTTAAACGAGTCGCCCCAGCATTTT. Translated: CASSLNESPQHF.

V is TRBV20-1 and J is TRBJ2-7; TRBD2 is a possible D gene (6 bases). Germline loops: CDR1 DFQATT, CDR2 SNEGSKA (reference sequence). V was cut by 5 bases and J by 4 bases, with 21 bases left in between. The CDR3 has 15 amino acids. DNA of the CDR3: TGCAGTGCTGGCCCCGAATTTAGCGGAAATTACGAGCAGTACTTC. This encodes CSAGPEFSGNYEQYF.

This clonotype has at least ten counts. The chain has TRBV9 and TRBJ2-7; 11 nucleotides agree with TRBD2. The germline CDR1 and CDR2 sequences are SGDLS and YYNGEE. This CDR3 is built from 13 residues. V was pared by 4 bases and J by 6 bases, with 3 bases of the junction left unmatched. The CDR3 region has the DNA TGTGCCAGCAGCCCCGGGACTAGCGGCGAGCAGTACTTC. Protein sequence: CASSPGTSGEQYF.